The 31 T cell receptor beta chains listed next were all sequenced from one sample in a study of molecular identifiers for immune sequencing clone quantification (dated by TCRdb to between 2018 and 2020). Receptors were amplified or captured by PCR. Reads for this sample came from a NextSeq 500. TCRdb passed the public sequencing reads through fastp at Q25 and MiXCR, retaining productive beta sequences. CDR3 protein duplicates are merged, each entry listing the most common genes and DNA. The sample yields around 470,000 distinct CDR3 sequences; roughly 24% were counted once. The top ten constitute 0.76% of the sample. Sequencing was done on a sample of naive CD8+ T cells from blood, with Jurkat cell RNA spiked in. What this sample's cell subset or site label stands for: FACS-sorted CD8+CD4-CCR7+CD45RA+ naive T cells. All receptors come from a human donor in good health. Some libraries in this study had Jurkat cell RNA spiked in.

This clonotype was detected many times. V is TRBV23-1 and J is TRBJ2-7; no reliable D call. TRBV23-1 is sorted into the ORF group, with uncertain function. Trimming pared 0 bases from V and 4 bases from J, leaving 16 bases between. The CDR3 extends over 16 amino acids. The CDR3 loop reads CASSQSHPPVGYEQYF. CDR3 DNA sequence: TGCGCCAGCAGTCAATCACACCCTCCCGTGGGGTACGAGCAGTACTTC.

At least ten counts were recorded for this clonotype. The rearrangement joins TRBV2 to TRBJ2-3, with D possibly TRBD2 on 5 matching bases. V was clipped by 3 bases and J by 3 bases, with 13 bases between them. This CDR3 is built from 15 residues. Germline CDR1 reads SNHLY; CDR2 reads FYNNEI. The CDR3 nucleotides read TGTGCCAGCAGTGATGAGGGTTTTAGGACAGATACGCAGTATTTT. Translation: CASSDEGFRTDTQYF. Combining the CDR3 with reference TRBV2 and TRBJ2-3 gives the whole variable domain EPEVTQTPSHQVTQMGQEVILRCVPISNHLYFYWYRQILGQKVEFLVSFYNNEISEKSEIFDDQFSVERPDGSNFTLKIRSTKLEDSAMYFCASSDEGFRTDTQYFGPGTRLTVL.

The genes are TRBV29-1 and TRBJ2-7; 8 bases align to TRBD1. The V and J ends lost 6 bases and 3 bases, in that order; junction bases with no gene match: 10. Germline V gives CDR1 SQVTM, CDR2 ANQGSEA. This CDR3 has 14 residues. The CDR3 spells CSVTWDRNFYEQYF. For the CDR3, the DNA is TGCAGCGTCACATGGGACAGGAACTTCTACGAGCAGTACTTC.

The V gene is TRBV6-6, the J gene TRBJ2-5; D is uncertain. CDR3 size: 17 residues. V was clipped by 2 bases and J by 4 bases, with 20 bases between them. CDR1 is MNHNY, CDR2 SVGAGI, per germline (reference sequence). CDR3 protein: CASSYQPATDGRETQYF. The CDR3 nucleotides read TGTGCCAGCAGTTACCAGCCTGCCACGGACGGGCGAGAGACCCAGTACTTC.

This clonotype was observed a handful of times. The chain joins TRBV4-1 to TRBJ2-5, with D possibly being TRBD2 (6 bases). CDR1 and CDR2 from the germline V gene are MGHRA and YSYEKL. The CDR3 runs 13 residues. Trimming cost V 1 base and J 10 bases, with 13 bases left between them. CDR3 sequence (DNA): TGCGCCAGCAGCCAAGCAACCCCGGGGGACCAGTACTTC. This sequence encodes CASSQATPGDQYF.

V usage is TRBV29-1 and J usage is TRBJ2-2, with TRBD2 matching 11 bases. Germline CDR1 is SQVTM and CDR2 is ANQGSEA. Germline trimming cut 1 base from V and 5 bases from J; bases unmatched to any gene: 6. This CDR3 contains 16 residues. The CDR3 DNA sequence: TGCAGCGTTGAAGGGTCCGGGACTAGCGGTACCGGGGAGCTGTTTTTT. This encodes CSVEGSGTSGTGELFF.

The rearrangement uses TRBV6-5 and TRBJ2-3, with 7 bases that match TRBD1. CDR3 length: 16 residues. Trimming at V came to 6 bases and at J to 1 base, leaving 10 bases not matched to a gene. The V gene's germline CDR1 is MNHEY and CDR2 SVGAGI. The CDR3 nucleotides are TGTGCCAGCAGCCATGACAGGGCCGGGGGCACAGATACGCAGTATTTT. It translates to CASSHDRAGGTDTQYF.

The rearrangement uses TRBV27 and TRBJ2-5; 8 positions agree with TRBD1. Unmatched junction bases numbered 8, after V lost 0 bases and J lost 5 bases. The CDR3 spans 16 residues. The germline gives CDR1 MNHEY, CDR2 SMNVEV (reference sequence). DNA of the CDR3: TGTGCCAGCAGTTTATCGGGGCAGGGGGCACCCGAGACCCAGTACTTC. Its translation: CASSLSGQGAPETQYF.

This clonotype was observed at least ten times. This sequence joins TRBV5-5 and TRBJ1-5, with D hard to call. This CDR3 region has 14 residues. Germline lookup yields CDR1 SGHKS and CDR2 YYEKEE (reference sequence). V gave up 0 bases and J gave up 5 bases, with 9 bases separating them. In nucleotides, the CDR3 is TGTGCCAGCAGCTTGGTGGAGGGTCATCAGCCCCAGCATTTT. It translates to CASSLVEGHQPQHF.

This clonotype has a count of ten or more. This sequence joins TRBV4-3 and TRBJ2-7; D not resolved. The V gene lost 5 bases and the J gene lost 7 bases, with 18 bases spanning the gap. Per the germline V gene, CDR1 is LGHNA and CDR2 is YSLEER. The CDR3 has 14 amino acids. CDR3 loop: CASSLNTAFREQYF. DNA for the CDR3: TGCGCCAGCAGCTTGAATACCGCTTTTCGGGAGCAGTACTTC.

V gene TRBV12-3 or TRBV12-4 combines with J gene TRBJ2-3, with D perhaps given as TRBD1 or TRBD2 (5 bases each). The CDR3 length is 18 residues. Trimming took off 4 bases at V and 1 base at J, with 21 bases between the two ends. The CDR3 DNA sequence: TGTGCCAGCAGTTCCTCGAGGGACGGACACCTCCGCACAGATACGCAGTATTTT. This codes for CASSSSRDGHLRTDTQYF.

This clonotype was recorded a few times. The rearrangement links TRBV12-3 or TRBV12-4 to TRBJ1-1, with D perhaps TRBD1 (5 bases). CDR3 length: 14 residues. Trimming took off 6 bases at V and 0 bases at J, with 11 bases between the two ends. The CDR3: CASRAGLLNTEAFF. CDR3 DNA: TGTGCCAGCAGGGCGGGACTTTTGAACACTGAAGCTTTCTTT.

The chain combines TRBV30 with TRBJ2-4, with 8 bases lining up with TRBD2. The CDR3 loop spans 16 amino acids. Germline CDR1 is GTSNPN and CDR2 is SVGIG (reference sequence). With 4 bases clipped from V and 3 bases from J, the junction kept 11 bases outside the gene matches. CDR3 nucleotides: TGTGCCTGGAATGTACGGGCGGGGGGCGACAAAAACATTCAGTACTTC. Translating gives CAWNVRAGGDKNIQYF.

Many counts were recorded for this clonotype. The chain joins TRBV12-3 or TRBV12-4 to TRBJ2-4; D is perhaps TRBD1 (7 bases). The CDR3 contains 15 residues. Deletions cut 1 base from V and 8 bases from J, with 15 bases between. CDR3 bases: TGTGCCAGCAGTTTAGAGGAGGGGGCGAAGGACATTCAGTACTTC. Translation gives CASSLEEGAKDIQYF.

This clonotype has only a few counts. This rearrangement joins TRBV19 to TRBJ2-3, with D maybe TRBD2 (5 bases). The CDR3 totals 16 residues. Trimming pared 1 base from V and 2 bases from J, leaving 13 bases between. In germline, CDR1 is LNHDA, CDR2 SQIVND (reference sequence). CDR3 region: CASSIAAEPHTDTQYF. The CDR3 nucleotides are TGTGCCAGTAGTATAGCAGCGGAGCCCCACACAGATACGCAGTATTTT.

Concerning this clonotype itself: A junction boundary mismatches the germline segment, possibly from a read error. The V call is TRBV7-9, the J call TRBJ2-3, with TRBD1 as a possible D gene (5 bases). The CDR3 has 14 residues. CDR1 is SEHNR and CDR2 is FQNEAQ in the germline V gene (reference sequence). DNA of the CDR3: TGTGCCAGCAGCTTCGAGCGAAGCACAGGTACGCAGTATTTT. Amino acid sequence: CASSFERSTGTQYF. Combining the CDR3 with reference TRBV7-9 and TRBJ2-3 gives the whole variable domain DTGVSQNPRHKITKRGQNVTFRCDPISEHNRLYWYRQTLGQGPEFLTYFQNEAQLEKSRLLSDRFSAERPKGSFSTLEIQRTEQGDSAMYLCASSFERSTGTQYFGPGTRLTVL.

This clonotype was seen ten or more times. The rearrangement links TRBV5-1 to TRBJ2-5, with D possibly TRBD2 on 6 matching bases. The V gene lost 2 bases and the J gene lost 0 bases, with 17 bases spanning the gap. Germline V gene data show CDR1 as SGHRS and CDR2 as YFSETQ. There are 17 residues in the CDR3. The CDR3 region is CASSFMAGGVYQETQYF. CDR3 nucleotide sequence: TGCGCCAGCAGCTTTATGGCCGGGGGAGTGTACCAAGAGACCCAGTACTTC.

The genes are TRBV5-6 and TRBJ2-1; TRBD2 agrees at 8 bases. Germline V lookup: CDR1 SGHDT, CDR2 YYEEEE. V gave up 2 bases and J gave up 3 bases; unmatched junction bases: 16. This CDR3 is built from 19 residues. For the CDR3, the DNA is TGTGCCAGCAGCTTTTCCGGGCGCGGGGGGCTAGGTCTCTACAATGAGCAGTTCTTC. Its protein is CASSFSGRGGLGLYNEQFF. Variable domain in full (rest from reference TRBV5-6 and TRBJ2-1): DAGVTQSPTHLIKTRGQQVTLRCSPKSGHDTVSWYQQALGQGPQFIFQYYEEEERQRGNFPDRFSGHQFPNYSSELNVNALLLGDSALYLCASSFSGRGGLGLYNEQFFGPGTRLTVL.

This clonotype was counted many times. CDR3 region: CASTLGTGGSGANVLTF. CDR3 in DNA: TGTGCCAGCACCCTCGGGACAGGGGGCTCTGGGGCCAACGTCCTGACTTTC. V usage is TRBV28 and J usage is TRBJ2-6, with 11 bases fitting TRBD1. Looked up from germline, CDR1 is MDHEN and CDR2 is SYDVKM. V gave up 7 bases and J gave up 0 bases; unmatched junction bases: 5. The CDR3 totals 17 residues.

In this sample, this clonotype turned up a few times. The chain joins TRBV7-6 to TRBJ2-7; 13 positions agree with TRBD2. The CDR3 length is 16 residues. The ends lost 4 bases at V and 5 bases at J; junction bases unmatched: 8. Germline values: CDR1 SGHVS, CDR2 FNYEAQ. In nucleotides, the CDR3 is TGTGCCAGCAGCTCCGGACTAGCGGGAGTTATGGACGAGCAGTACTTC. This gives the protein CASSSGLAGVMDEQYF.

This clonotype was seen only a few times. The V call is TRBV6-2 or TRBV6-3, the J call TRBJ1-2, with D hard to call. V was clipped by 6 bases and J by 6 bases, with 11 bases between them. The CDR3 is 12 residues long. Germline-derived CDR1 and CDR2 are MNHEY and SVGEGT. Here the CDR3 DNA reads TGTGCCAGCAGACCATCTCTTAATGGCTACACCTTC. Amino acids: CASRPSLNGYTF.

This clonotype was counted a few times. This chain uses TRBV2 with TRBJ1-2; D gene unclear. Trimming took off 1 base at V and 4 bases at J, with 10 bases between the two ends. CDR1 is SNHLY and CDR2 is FYNNEI in the germline V gene. The CDR3 is made up of 14 amino acids. The CDR3 DNA sequence: TGTGCCAGCAGTGAAGAGGTCCGGTTCTATGGCTACACCTTC. Protein: CASSEEVRFYGYTF.

This rearrangement joins TRBV12-3 or TRBV12-4 to TRBJ2-2, with a possible D match to TRBD1 (5 bases). The CDR3 consists of 11 residues. The DNA for the CDR3 is TGTGCTCAGGGCAACACCGGGGAGCTGTTTTTT. Residues: CAQGNTGELFF.

This chain connects TRBV7-8 to TRBJ2-1; 12 bases line up with TRBD2. Germline trimming cut 5 bases from V and 2 bases from J; bases unmatched to any gene: 10. This CDR3 spans 18 amino acids. Germline V CDR1 and CDR2: SGHVS, FQNEAQ. The CDR3 DNA follows: TGTGCCAGCAGCCCCTCCAGCAGACTAGCGGGAGCCTACAATGAGCAGTTCTTC. Its translation: CASSPSSRLAGAYNEQFF.

In this sample, this clonotype turned up a few times. The chain is built from TRBV20-1 and TRBJ2-1, with unresolved D. V was clipped by 7 bases and J by 2 bases, with 9 bases between them. This CDR3 comprises 12 residues. Germline CDR1 and CDR2: DFQATT and SNEGSKA (reference sequence). CDR3 DNA: TGCAGTGTCCTCTTCCCCTACAATGAGCAGTTCTTC. It is translated as CSVLFPYNEQFF.

Only a few counts were recorded for this clonotype. The chain links TRBV20-1 to TRBJ2-1; TRBD1 agrees at 9 bases. The CDR3 runs 14 residues. The V gene end was trimmed by 5 bases and the J gene end by 6 bases; junction bases not matched to a gene: 8. The germline CDR1 and CDR2 sequences are DFQATT and SNEGSKA (reference sequence). Written as DNA, the CDR3 is TGCAGTGCTTTCACAGGGGGCTCCCTCAATGAGCAGTTCTTC. This encodes CSAFTGGSLNEQFF.

Remarks on this clonotype: One end of the junction is discordant with germline, which a read error may explain. The genes are TRBV6-5 and TRBJ2-1; D unresolved. The CDR3 consists of 13 residues. Germline-derived CDR1 and CDR2 are MNHEY and SVGAGI. CDR3 amino acids: CASSGYSYNVQFF. In DNA form, the CDR3 reads TGTGCCAGCAGTGGTTACTCCTACAATGTGCAGTTCTTC.

This clonotype was detected many times. V is TRBV4-1 and J is TRBJ2-5; D is undetermined. Germline CDR1 is MGHRA and CDR2 is YSYEKL. CDR3 length: 13 amino acids. The V and J ends lost 1 base and 5 bases respectively, with 8 bases between them. The CDR3: CASSQAEQETQYF. DNA of the CDR3: TGCGCCAGCAGCCAAGCGGAGCAGGAGACCCAGTACTTC.

The sample holds many counts of this clonotype. V is TRBV6-5 and J is TRBJ2-7; TRBD2 matches 11 bases. Per the germline V gene, CDR1 is MNHEY and CDR2 is SVGAGI. The CDR3 loop spans 15 amino acids. V lost 2 bases to trimming and J lost 3 bases; unmatched junction nucleotides: 3. The CDR3 loop reads CASSYGTSGVYEQYF. CDR3 bases: TGTGCCAGCAGTTACGGGACTAGCGGAGTCTACGAGCAGTACTTC.

With regard to this clonotype: A much bigger clone sits one base away, suggesting this may be a read error. This chain connects TRBV7-2 to TRBJ2-1, with a possible D match to TRBD2 (6 bases). Germline-derived CDR1 and CDR2 are SGHTA and FQGNSA. This CDR3 has 16 residues. The CDR3 protein is CASSPVHGGAYNGQFF. The CDR3, as DNA: TGTGCCAGCAGCCCAGTCCATGGCGGGGCCTACAATGGGCAGTTCTTC.

The chain employs TRBV27 and TRBJ2-7, with 14 positions matching TRBD2. The CDR3 is made up of 15 amino acids. V gave up 6 bases and J gave up 6 bases; unmatched junction bases: 7. Germline lookup yields CDR1 MNHEY and CDR2 SMNVEV (reference sequence). CDR3 nucleotides: TGTGCCAGCAGCCGGGGACTAGCGGGAGAGGGCGAGCAGTACTTC. Translated, it gives CASSRGLAGEGEQYF.